This TCR beta chain appears in the sequencing data of a study of CD8 T cells in Susac syndrome. RNA totalling about 0.5 to 1 ug underwent reverse transcription with random hexamers. One entry per CDR3 protein results from TCRdb running MiXCR on the immunoSEQ multiplex PCR reads. The sample consists of approximately 120,000 distinct CDR3 sequences, 80% to 95% of them appearing once. With 2 bases removed from V and 2 bases from J, the gap between germline ends came to 12 bases. The CDR3 has 15 amino acids. CDR1 SGDLS and CDR2 YYNGEE come from the germline V gene. The receptor comes from a human donor with multiple sclerosis. Material: CD8+ T cells from PBMCs. The gene calls are TRBV9 and TRBJ2-3, with D possibly being TRBD2 (6 bases). The CDR3 nucleotides are TGTGCCAGCAGCGTCGACGGGGAGGTCACAGATACGCAGTATTTT. Protein sequence: CASSVDGEVTDTQYF.